This T cell receptor (beta chain) was obtained from a study of graft-versus-host responses after intestinal transplantation. Study overall: Recipients obtained multivisceral, liver-intestinal, or isolated intestinal transplants. Every one of the recipients received anti-thymocyte globulin induction and afterwards took tacrolimus and steroids for approximately three years. Study-wide results and caveats: Subjects displaying graft-donor T cell macrochimerism possessed elevated graft-versus-host to host-versus-graft clonal ratios inside allografts. Recipient bone marrow held GvH clones, some seen earlier in ileum or blood.

Trimming stripped 2 bases from V and 2 bases from J, with 10 bases between. Germline lookup yields CDR1 MNHEY and CDR2 SMNVEV (reference sequence). The CDR3 totals 14 residues. With regard to this clone: The antigen is not known.

Sequencing used immunoSEQ multiplex PCR; TCRdb keeps in-frame clones, though not all of them. Of roughly 130,000 clones in the sample, 92% were seen once. The chain joins TRBV27 to TRBJ2-7; D is unresolved. The sample in question was unstimulated CD4+ T cells sorted from spleen or lymph node cells, obtained before intestinal transplant. The TCR was taken from a human donor who received an intestinal transplant. In DNA form, the CDR3 reads TGTGCCAGCAGTTTACGGGCCCAGGCCTACGAGCAGTACTTC. Translation: CASSLRAQAYEQYF.